The sequence of this TCR beta chain was determined in a study of T-cell reconstitution after alpha-beta-depleted transplantation in children. The CDR3 contains 12 residues. Germline lookup yields CDR1 MNHEY and CDR2 SVGEGT. The V and J ends lost 7 bases and 7 bases, in that order; junction bases with no gene match: 5. Using unique molecular identifiers, the investigators prepared the TCRbeta library. One entry per CDR3 protein results from TCRdb running MiXCR on the PCR reads. The sample lists 200,000 to 300,000 distinct CDR3 sequences, approximately 12% occurring once. This clonotype was counted many times.

The clonotype comes from a human donor who donated a stem cell graft to a child with acute lymphoblastic leukemia. The gene calls are TRBV6-2 or TRBV6-3 and TRBJ2-3, with TRBD1 matching 7 bases. The sequenced sample was PBMCs from the stem cell graft donor, obtained from the stem cell graft. CDR3 nucleotide sequence: TGTGCCAGCACTCCGACAGGGCATACGCAGTATTTT. It specifies CASTPTGHTQYF.